The rows below give T cell receptor beta chains drawn from one sample of a study of blood T cells in healthy people across ages. TCRdb re-called the 5' RACE reads with MiXCR, one entry per CDR3 protein. The data contain some 1.8 million distinct CDR3 sequences, approximately 40% of them singletons. The sequenced material came from blood. These receptors were taken from a human donor in good health. Both conserved end residues are part of each CDR3. The D gene is left open where the match is weak. Where a row states a size, it is once, few, many or the class of an expanded clone; other rows omit it.

V	size	J	D	CDR3	DNA
TRBV4-1	many	TRBJ1-2	TRBD1	CATRGTGDYGYTF	TGCGCCACCCGAGGGACAGGGGACTATGGCTACACCTTC
TRBV11-3	-	TRBJ2-1	TRBD1	CASSFSDRRSYNEQFF	TGTGCCAGCAGCTTTTCGGACAGGCGTTCCTACAATGAGCAGTTCTTC
TRBV20-1	-	TRBJ2-1	-	CSARVGGPKEQFF	TGCAGTGCTAGGGTGGGGGGGCCGAAGGAGCAGTTCTTC
TRBV7-3	-	TRBJ2-1	TRBD2	CASRPPGLAVSNEQFF	TGTGCCAGCAGACCACCCGGACTAGCGGTATCGAATGAGCAGTTCTTC
TRBV7-9	few	TRBJ2-7	TRBD1	CASSTITGGEQYF	TGTGCCAGCAGCACCATAACAGGGGGCGAGCAGTACTTC
TRBV12-3/TRBV12-4	-	TRBJ2-1	TRBD1	CAITPRTGNGGHNEQFF	TGTGCCATAACTCCCCGGACAGGGAATGGGGGGCACAATGAGCAGTTCTTC
TRBV2	many	TRBJ2-7	-	CASIAGRGRSSYEQYF	TGTGCCAGCATCGCCGGCAGGGGACGAAGCTCCTACGAGCAGTACTTC
TRBV29-1	few	TRBJ2-7	-	CSVEGSNYEQYF	TGCAGCGTTGAGGGCAGTAACTACGAGCAGTACTTC
TRBV7-8	few	TRBJ1-2	-	CASSLPGRRGYTF	TGTGCCAGCAGCTTGCCAGGGCGAAGGGGCTACACCTTC
TRBV27	-	TRBJ1-5	-	CASGMGSNQPQHF	TGTGCCAGTGGAATGGGTAGCAATCAGCCCCAGCATTTT
TRBV6-1	few	TRBJ1-6	-	CASMRQLNSPLHF	TGTGCCAGCATGCGACAGCTTAATTCACCCCTCCACTTT
TRBV6-5	few	TRBJ2-7	-	CASRPGDIFYEQYF	TGTGCCAGCAGACCCGGGGACATCTTCTACGAGCAGTACTTC
TRBV25-1	many	TRBJ1-5	TRBD1	CASSATGHQPQHF	TGTGCCAGCAGTGCGACAGGGCATCAGCCCCAGCATTTT
TRBV28	once	TRBJ1-5	-	CASVTQGQPQHF	TGTGCCAGCGTCACACAGGGCCAGCCCCAGCATTTT
TRBV18	once	TRBJ2-1	-	CASSPDVLPGNEQFF	TGTGCCAGCTCACCCGATGTCTTACCCGGCAATGAGCAGTTCTTC
TRBV29-1	few	TRBJ2-7	-	CSVKWRGLYEQYF	TGCAGCGTGAAATGGAGGGGGCTATACGAGCAGTACTTC
TRBV15	-	TRBJ2-1	-	CATSRGPESIDNEQFF	TGTGCCACCAGCAGAGGGCCTGAATCCATCGACAATGAGCAGTTCTTC
TRBV7-2	once	TRBJ1-4	-	CASSFDPEGVTNEKLFF	TGTGCCAGCAGCTTTGACCCGGAGGGGGTAACTAATGAAAAACTGTTTTTT
TRBV12-3/TRBV12-4	-	TRBJ1-5	-	CASSFSNHNQPQHF	TGTGCCAGCAGTTTCTCAAATCACAATCAGCCCCAGCATTTT
TRBV29-1	-	TRBJ2-7	-	CSVGQGVHEQYF	TGCAGCGTTGGGCAAGGGGTCCACGAGCAGTACTTC
TRBV7-2	few	TRBJ1-6	TRBD1	CASSLVGTGSSPLHF	TGTGCCAGCAGCTTAGTTGGGACAGGGAGTTCACCCCTCCACTTT
TRBV24-1	many	TRBJ2-2	-	CATSSGAMDTGELFF	TGTGCCACCAGTTCCGGGGCTATGGACACCGGGGAGCTGTTTTTT
TRBV15	-	TRBJ2-7	-	CATSALEGSHEQYF	TGTGCCACCTCGGCCCTTGAAGGGAGCCACGAGCAGTACTTC
TRBV20-1	-	TRBJ1-2	-	CSASDPAGSNYGYTF	TGCAGTGCCTCCGACCCGGCAGGTTCCAACTATGGCTACACCTTC
TRBV10-3	-	TRBJ2-4	-	CAISEPVDRNIQYF	TGTGCCATCAGTGAGCCGGTAGATAGAAACATTCAGTACTTC
TRBV29-1	few	TRBJ1-2	TRBD1	CSVEKGQGVKGYTF	TGCAGCGTTGAAAAGGGACAGGGGGTAAAGGGCTACACCTTC
TRBV12-3/TRBV12-4	few	TRBJ2-5	TRBD1	CASSLDRGGGETQYF	TGTGCCAGCAGTTTAGATAGAGGGGGCGGCGAGACCCAGTACTTC